The 6 T cell receptor beta chains reported below all come from one sample, sequenced in a study of T cell changes during pregnancy in multiple sclerosis. TCRdb's copy holds only in-frame clones and misses some; the assay was immunoSEQ multiplex PCR. The table lists tens of thousands of clones, approximately 90% of them singletons. The sequencing here drew on peripheral blood, taken before pregnancy. These receptors were obtained from a female donor with multiple sclerosis, enrolled in a pregnancy study.

V usage is TRBV7-9 and J usage is TRBJ2-7; 11 bases are shared with TRBD1. The CDR3 sequence is 14 residues long. V lost 5 bases to trimming and J lost 6 bases; unmatched junction nucleotides: 6. CDR1 and CDR2 from the germline V gene are SEHNR and FQNEAQ (reference sequence). CDR3 nucleotides: TGTGCCAGCAGCAGAGGACAGGGGGCCTTCGAGCAGTACTTC. This encodes CASSRGQGAFEQYF.

The chain has TRBV27 and TRBJ2-7, with D unresolved. The CDR3 contains 15 residues. CDR1 is MNHEY and CDR2 is SMNVEV in the germline V gene (reference sequence). The germline V and J ends were trimmed by 4 bases and 2 bases, with 15 bases remaining between them. The CDR3 DNA is TGTGCCAGCAGTTCCCCTCGGTTACCTCCCTACGAGCAGTACTTC. It codes for CASSSPRLPPYEQYF.

The chain has TRBV7-2 and TRBJ1-5, with D maybe TRBD1 (6 bases). The germline V gene has CDR1 SGHTA and CDR2 FQGNSA. V was shortened by 2 bases and J by 3 bases, with 14 bases between the two germline ends. This CDR3 is 16 amino acids long. CDR3 loop: CASSLLGQGVNQPQHF. Written as DNA, the CDR3 is TGTGCCAGCAGCTTATTGGGACAAGGAGTCAATCAGCCCCAGCATTTT.

A single count supports this clone. The genes are TRBV6-5 and TRBJ2-7, with D unresolved. V was cut by 0 bases and J by 6 bases, with 15 bases left in between. The CDR3 has 15 residues. Germline V gene lookup returns CDR1 MNHEY and CDR2 SVGAGI. This CDR3 is CASSYSSSSGSEQYF. CDR3 bases: TGTGCCAGCAGTTACTCGTCAAGTTCAGGATCCGAGCAGTACTTC.

The chain links TRBV19 to TRBJ1-5; unclear D gene. The germline V gene encodes CDR1 LNHDA and CDR2 SQIVND (reference sequence). Trimming took off 5 bases at V and 0 bases at J, with 17 bases between the two ends. This CDR3 region has 17 residues. CDR3 region: CASSVPGGRYSNQPQHF. The CDR3 region has the DNA TGTGCCAGTAGTGTACCGGGAGGGAGATATAGCAATCAGCCCCAGCATTTT.

The chain has TRBV9 and TRBJ2-7; 7 bases are shared with TRBD2. With V trimmed by 4 bases and J by 4 bases, 8 bases remained unmatched. The V gene's germline CDR1 is SGDLS and CDR2 YYNGEE. The CDR3 loop spans 14 amino acids. CDR3: CASSFRDYHYEQYF. The CDR3 DNA reads TGTGCCAGCAGCTTCCGGGACTACCATTACGAGCAGTACTTC.